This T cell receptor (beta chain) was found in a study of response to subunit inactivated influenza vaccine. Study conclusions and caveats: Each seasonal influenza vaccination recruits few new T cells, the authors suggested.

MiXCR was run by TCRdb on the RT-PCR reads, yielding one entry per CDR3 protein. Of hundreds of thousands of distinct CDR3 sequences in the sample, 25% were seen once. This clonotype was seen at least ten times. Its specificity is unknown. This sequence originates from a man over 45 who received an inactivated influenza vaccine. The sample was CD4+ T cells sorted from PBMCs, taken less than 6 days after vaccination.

The CDR3 region has the DNA TGTGCCAGCTCACGGTCGGCGAACTATGGCTACACCTTC. This sequence encodes CASSRSANYGYTF. The chain joins TRBV18 to TRBJ1-2; the D is unclear. The germline V gene encodes CDR1 KGHSH and CDR2 LQKENI. CDR3 size: 13 residues. V shed 4 bases and J shed 2 bases, with 8 bases lying between them. The whole variable domain, filled in from reference TRBV18 and TRBJ1-2, reads NAGVMQNPRHLVRRRGQEARLRCSPMKGHSHVYWYRQLPEEGLKFMVYLQKENIIDESGMPKERFSAEFPKEGPSILRIQQVVRGDSAAYFCASSRSANYGYTFGSGTRLTVV.